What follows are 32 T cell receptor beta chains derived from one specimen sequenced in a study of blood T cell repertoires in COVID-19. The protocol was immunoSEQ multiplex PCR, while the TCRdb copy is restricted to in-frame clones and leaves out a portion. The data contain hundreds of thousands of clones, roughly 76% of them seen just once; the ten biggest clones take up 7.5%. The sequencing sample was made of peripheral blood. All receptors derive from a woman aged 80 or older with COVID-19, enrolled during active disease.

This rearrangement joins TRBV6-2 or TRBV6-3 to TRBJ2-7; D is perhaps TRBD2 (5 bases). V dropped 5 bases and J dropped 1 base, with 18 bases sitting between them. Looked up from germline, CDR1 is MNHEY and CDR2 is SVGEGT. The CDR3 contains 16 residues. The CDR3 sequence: CASSALVSRRSYEQYF. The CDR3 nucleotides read TGTGCCAGCAGTGCCTTAGTCTCCAGGAGGTCCTACGAGCAGTACTTC.

The CDR3 spells CASSLGLAGGTDTQYF. As DNA, the CDR3 is TGTGCCAGCAGCCTGGGACTAGCGGGGGGCACAGATACGCAGTATTTT. The V call is TRBV4-2, the J call TRBJ2-3; 14 nucleotides agree with TRBD2. This CDR3 contains 16 residues. The ends lost 4 bases at V and 1 base at J; junction bases unmatched: 1. The V gene's germline CDR1 is LGHNA and CDR2 YNFKEQ.

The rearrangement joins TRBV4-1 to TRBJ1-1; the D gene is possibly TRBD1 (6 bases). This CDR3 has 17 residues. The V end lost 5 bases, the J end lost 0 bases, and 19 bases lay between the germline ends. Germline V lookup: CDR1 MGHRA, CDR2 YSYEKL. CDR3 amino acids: CASSSRPGGGMNTEAFF. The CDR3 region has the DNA TGCGCCAGCAGCTCACGGCCGGGAGGGGGAATGAACACTGAAGCTTTCTTT.

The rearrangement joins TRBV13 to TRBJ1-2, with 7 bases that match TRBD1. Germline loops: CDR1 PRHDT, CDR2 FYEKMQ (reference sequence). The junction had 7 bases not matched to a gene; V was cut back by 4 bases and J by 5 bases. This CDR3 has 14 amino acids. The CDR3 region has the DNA TGTGCCAGCAGCTCGGCGACAGGGCCTTATGGCTACACCTTC. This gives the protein CASSSATGPYGYTF.

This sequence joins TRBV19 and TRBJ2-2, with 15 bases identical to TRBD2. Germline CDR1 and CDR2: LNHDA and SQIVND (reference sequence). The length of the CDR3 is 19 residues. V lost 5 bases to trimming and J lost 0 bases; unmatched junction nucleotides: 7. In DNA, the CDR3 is TGTGCCAGTAGTGGAAGAGGGACTAGCGGGAGGTCGAACACCGGGGAGCTGTTTTTT. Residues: CASSGRGTSGRSNTGELFF.

The CDR3 loop is CASSSRTGQETQYF. CDR3 DNA: TGTGCCAGCAGTTCTCGGACGGGACAAGAGACCCAGTACTTC. The V and J genes are TRBV6-6 and TRBJ2-5; a weak D match, TRBD2 (5 bases). CDR3 length: 14 amino acids. Germline V lookup: CDR1 MNHNY, CDR2 SVGAGI (reference sequence). The V end lost 4 bases, the J end lost 2 bases, and 11 bases lay between the germline ends.

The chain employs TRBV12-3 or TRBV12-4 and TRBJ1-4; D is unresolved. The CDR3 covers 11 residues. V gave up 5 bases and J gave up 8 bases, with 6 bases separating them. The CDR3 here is CASSDTEKLFF. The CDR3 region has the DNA TGTGCCAGCAGTGACACCGAAAAACTGTTTTTT.

CDR3 nucleotides: TGTGCCAGCACAGCTGGAAACACCATATATTTT. It codes for CASTAGNTIYF. The chain employs TRBV6-5 and TRBJ1-3, with D hard to call. The CDR3 is 11 amino acids. Trimming pared 7 bases from V and 2 bases from J, leaving 3 bases between. Per the germline V gene, CDR1 is MNHEY and CDR2 is SVGAGI.

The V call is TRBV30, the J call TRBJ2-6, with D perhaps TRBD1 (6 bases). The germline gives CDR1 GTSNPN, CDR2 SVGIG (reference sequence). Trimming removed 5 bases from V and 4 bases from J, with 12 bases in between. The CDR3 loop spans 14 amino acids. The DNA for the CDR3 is TGTGCCTGGGCGACAGGACCAGGGGCCAACGTCCTGACTTTC. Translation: CAWATGPGANVLTF.

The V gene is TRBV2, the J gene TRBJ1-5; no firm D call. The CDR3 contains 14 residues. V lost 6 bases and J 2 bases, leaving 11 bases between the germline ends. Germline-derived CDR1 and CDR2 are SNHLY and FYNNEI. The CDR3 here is CASSPLSGNQPQHF. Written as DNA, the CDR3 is TGTGCCAGCAGCCCACTTAGCGGCAATCAGCCCCAGCATTTT. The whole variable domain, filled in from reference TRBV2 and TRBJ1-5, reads EPEVTQTPSHQVTQMGQEVILRCVPISNHLYFYWYRQILGQKVEFLVSFYNNEISEKSEIFDDQFSVERPDGSNFTLKIRSTKLEDSAMYFCASSPLSGNQPQHFGDGTRLSIL.

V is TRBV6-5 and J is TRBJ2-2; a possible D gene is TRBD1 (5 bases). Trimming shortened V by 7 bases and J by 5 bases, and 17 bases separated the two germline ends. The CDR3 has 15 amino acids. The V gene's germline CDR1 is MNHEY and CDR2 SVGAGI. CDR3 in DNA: TGTGCCAGCACCAACCGACAGTTTGGAACCGGGGAGCTGTTTTTT. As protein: CASTNRQFGTGELFF.

The CDR3, as DNA: TGCGCCAGCAGCTTCCGGGGGCAAGAGACCCAGTACTTC. Translating it yields CASSFRGQETQYF. The chain has TRBV5-1 and TRBJ2-5, with a possible D match to TRBD2 (6 bases). Germline V gives CDR1 SGHRS, CDR2 YFSETQ. Trimming shortened V by 2 bases and J by 2 bases, and 7 bases separated the two germline ends. The CDR3 totals 13 residues.

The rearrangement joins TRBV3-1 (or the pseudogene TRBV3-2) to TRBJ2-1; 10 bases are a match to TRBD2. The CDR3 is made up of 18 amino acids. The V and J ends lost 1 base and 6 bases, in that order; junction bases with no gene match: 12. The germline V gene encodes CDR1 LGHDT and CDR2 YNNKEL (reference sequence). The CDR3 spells CASSQARASGSRVNEQFF. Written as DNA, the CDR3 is TGTGCCAGCAGCCAAGCCCGGGCTAGCGGGAGTAGGGTCAATGAGCAGTTCTTC.

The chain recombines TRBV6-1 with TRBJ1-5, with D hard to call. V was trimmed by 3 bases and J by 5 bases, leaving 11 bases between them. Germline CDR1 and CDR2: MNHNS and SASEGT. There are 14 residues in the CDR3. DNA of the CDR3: TGTGCCAGCAGTGAGAGGTTCGGAGATCAGCCCCAGCATTTT. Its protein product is CASSERFGDQPQHF.

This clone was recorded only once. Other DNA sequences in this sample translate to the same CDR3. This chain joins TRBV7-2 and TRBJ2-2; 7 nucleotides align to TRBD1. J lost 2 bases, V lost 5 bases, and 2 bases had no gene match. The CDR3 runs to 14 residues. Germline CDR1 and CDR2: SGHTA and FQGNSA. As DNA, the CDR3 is TGTGCCAGCAGCCGGGACAGCAACACCGGGGAGCTGTTTTTT. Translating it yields CASSRDSNTGELFF.

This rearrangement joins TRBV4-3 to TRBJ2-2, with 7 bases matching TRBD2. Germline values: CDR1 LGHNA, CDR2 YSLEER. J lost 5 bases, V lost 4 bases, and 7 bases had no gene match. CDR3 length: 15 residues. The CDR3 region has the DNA TGCGCCAGCAGCCCCGGGGGGAAGGAGACCGGGGAGCTGTTTTTT. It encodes CASSPGGKETGELFF.

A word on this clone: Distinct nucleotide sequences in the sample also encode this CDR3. DNA of the CDR3: TGTGCCAGCAGCCAGGACAGTCGCGAGCAGTACTTC. It specifies CASSQDSREQYF. The chain couples TRBV3-1 (or the pseudogene TRBV3-2) to TRBJ2-7, with D possibly being TRBD1 (6 bases). Trimming left V 3 bases short and J 6 bases short, with 9 bases between. The CDR3 sequence is 12 residues long. Germline CDR1 and CDR2: LGHDT and YNNKEL (reference sequence).

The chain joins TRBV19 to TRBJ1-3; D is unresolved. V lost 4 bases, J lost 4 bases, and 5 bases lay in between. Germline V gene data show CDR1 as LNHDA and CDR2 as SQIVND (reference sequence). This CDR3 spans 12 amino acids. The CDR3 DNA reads TGTGCCAGTAGTACCAGAGGAAACACCATATATTTT. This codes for CASSTRGNTIYF.

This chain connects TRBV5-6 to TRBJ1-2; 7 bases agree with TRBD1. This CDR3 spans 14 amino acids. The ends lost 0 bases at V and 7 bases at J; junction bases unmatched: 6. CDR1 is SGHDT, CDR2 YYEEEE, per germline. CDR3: CASSLAPTGAGYTF. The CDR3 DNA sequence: TGTGCCAGCAGCTTGGCTCCTACAGGGGCTGGCTACACCTTC.

Here the CDR3 DNA reads TGTGCCAGCAGCGGGGGGGACCAAGAGACCCAGTACTTC. Residues: CASSGGDQETQYF. The chain is built from TRBV3-1 (or the pseudogene TRBV3-2) and TRBJ2-5; 7 positions agree with TRBD2. The CDR3 contains 13 residues. V lost 5 bases to trimming and J lost 0 bases; unmatched junction nucleotides: 0. The germline CDR1 and CDR2 sequences are LGHDT and YNNKEL (reference sequence).

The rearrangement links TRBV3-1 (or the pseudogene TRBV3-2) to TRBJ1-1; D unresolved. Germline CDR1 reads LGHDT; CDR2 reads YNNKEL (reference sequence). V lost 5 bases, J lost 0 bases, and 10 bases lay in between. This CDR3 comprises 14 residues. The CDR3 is CASSRHNMNTEAFF. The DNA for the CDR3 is TGTGCCAGCAGCAGACACAACATGAACACTGAAGCTTTCTTT.

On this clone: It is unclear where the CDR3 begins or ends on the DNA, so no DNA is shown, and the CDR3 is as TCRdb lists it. The CDR3 spells CAFRRRGNTGELFF. The V and J genes are TRBV7-2 and TRBJ2-2; TRBD2 is taken as the D call from the table, unchecked against the DNA. Germline CDR1 SGHTA, CDR2 FQGNSA. The CDR3 is 14 amino acids long, termini counted.

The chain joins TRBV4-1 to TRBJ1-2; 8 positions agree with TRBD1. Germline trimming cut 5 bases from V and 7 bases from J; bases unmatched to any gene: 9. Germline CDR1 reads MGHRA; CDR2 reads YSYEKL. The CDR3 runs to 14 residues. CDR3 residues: CASSSRDRGAGYTF. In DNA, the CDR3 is TGCGCCAGCAGCTCAAGAGACAGGGGTGCTGGCTACACCTTC.

The CDR3 sequence: CASSLLPESGAEAFF. The CDR3, as DNA: TGTGCCAGCTCACTTCTCCCTGAGTCTGGTGCTGAAGCTTTCTTT. The genes are TRBV18 and TRBJ1-1, with D unresolved. This CDR3 contains 15 residues. Trimming cost V 4 bases and J 6 bases, with 18 bases left between them. Germline assignment: CDR1 KGHSH and CDR2 LQKENI.

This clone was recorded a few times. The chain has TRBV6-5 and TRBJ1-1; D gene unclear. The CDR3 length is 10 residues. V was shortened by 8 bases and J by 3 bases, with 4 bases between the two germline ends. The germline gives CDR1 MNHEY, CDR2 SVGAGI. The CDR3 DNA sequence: TGTGCCAGCGGCCACACTGAAGCTTTCTTT. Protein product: CASGHTEAFF.

The CDR3 region is CASSVAGASSYEQYF. The CDR3 coding sequence is TGTGCCAGCTCAGTAGCGGGGGCCAGCTCCTACGAGCAGTACTTC. The chain combines TRBV18 with TRBJ2-7, with 9 bases matching TRBD2. CDR1 and CDR2 from the germline V gene are KGHSH and LQKENI. V gave up 5 bases and J gave up 0 bases; unmatched junction bases: 5. This CDR3 is built from 15 residues.

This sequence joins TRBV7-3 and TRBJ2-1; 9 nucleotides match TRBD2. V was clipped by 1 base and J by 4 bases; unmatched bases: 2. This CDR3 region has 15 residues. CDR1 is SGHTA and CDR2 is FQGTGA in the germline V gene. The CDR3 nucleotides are TGTGCCAGCAGCTTAAATAGCGGGAGATACAATGAGCAGTTCTTC. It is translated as CASSLNSGRYNEQFF.

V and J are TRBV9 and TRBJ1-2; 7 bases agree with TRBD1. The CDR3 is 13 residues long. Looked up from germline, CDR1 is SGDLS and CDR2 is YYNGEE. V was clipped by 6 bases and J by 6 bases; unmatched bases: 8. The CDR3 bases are TGTGCCAGCAATCGGGACAGTCGGGATGGCTACACCTTC. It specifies CASNRDSRDGYTF.

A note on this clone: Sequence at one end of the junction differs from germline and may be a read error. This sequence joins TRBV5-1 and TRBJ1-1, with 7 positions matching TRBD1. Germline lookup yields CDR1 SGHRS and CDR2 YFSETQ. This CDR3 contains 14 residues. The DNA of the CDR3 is TGCGCCAGCAGCAGGGAGACAGGGAACGCTGAAGCTTTCTTT. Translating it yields CASSRETGNAEAFF. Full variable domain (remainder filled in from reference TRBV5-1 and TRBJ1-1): KAGVTQTPRYLIKTRGQQVTLSCSPISGHRSVSWYQQTPGQGLQFLFEYFSETQRNKGNFPGRFSGRQFSNSRSEMNVSTLELGDSALYLCASSRETGNAEAFFGQGTRLTVV.

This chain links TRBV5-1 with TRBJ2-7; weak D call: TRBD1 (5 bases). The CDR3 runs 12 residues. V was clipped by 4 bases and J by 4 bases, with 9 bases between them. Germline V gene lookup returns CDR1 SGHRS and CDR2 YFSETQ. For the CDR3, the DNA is TGCGCCAGCAGCCTTAACAGGTACGAGCAGTACTTC. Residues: CASSLNRYEQYF.

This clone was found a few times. The CDR3 DNA reads TGTGCCAGCAGCTTAACGGGCAGGGCGGAGGAGCTGTTTTTT. Translated, it gives CASSLTGRAEELFF. V usage is TRBV7-3 and J usage is TRBJ2-2, with a weak D call TRBD1 (5 bases). Germline values: CDR1 SGHTA, CDR2 FQGTGA. Trimming removed 0 bases at V and 10 bases at J, with 12 bases between. The CDR3 is made up of 14 amino acids.

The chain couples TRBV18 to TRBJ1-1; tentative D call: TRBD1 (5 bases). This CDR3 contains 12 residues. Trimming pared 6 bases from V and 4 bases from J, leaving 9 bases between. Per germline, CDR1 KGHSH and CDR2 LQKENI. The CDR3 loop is CASSQQGTEAFF. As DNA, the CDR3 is TGTGCCAGCTCTCAGCAGGGCACTGAAGCTTTCTTT. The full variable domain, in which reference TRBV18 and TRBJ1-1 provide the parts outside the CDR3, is NAGVMQNPRHLVRRRGQEARLRCSPMKGHSHVYWYRQLPEEGLKFMVYLQKENIIDESGMPKERFSAEFPKEGPSILRIQQVVRGDSAAYFCASSQQGTEAFFGQGTRLTVV.